These T cell receptor beta chains were read from a single sample in a study of Graves' ophthalmopathy and Graves' hyperthyroidism. MiXCR was run by TCRdb on the multiplex PCR reads, yielding one entry per CDR3 protein. The sample lists 300,000 or so distinct CDR3 sequences, 15% to 20% occurring once. The sequencing sample was made of peripheral blood. The receptors here all came from an adult man with Graves' ophthalmopathy. The CDR3 runs from the conserved cysteine through the conserved F or W.

cdr3_aa	v_call	j_call
CASSLRQGDTRELFF	TRBV5-1	TRBJ2-2
CASSLDRGLGEQYF	TRBV11-2	TRBJ2-7
CASSYNPTGTTYEQYF	TRBV6-2/TRBV6-3	TRBJ2-7
CASSLNRGTATEAFF	TRBV27	TRBJ1-1
CASSLARPASYEQYF	TRBV28	TRBJ2-7
CASSRTGLNTEAFF	TRBV6-5	TRBJ1-1
CASSFVRGNTGELFF	TRBV7-2	TRBJ2-2
CASSVSPTGFTYEQYF	TRBV7-8	TRBJ2-7
CASSYSSGQGVEIYTF	TRBV6-5	TRBJ1-2
CSVVTGGPKYEQYF	TRBV29-1	TRBJ2-7
CASSRGQGGFGNTEAFF	TRBV19	TRBJ1-1
CASSLTRRDYTF	TRBV5-1	TRBJ1-2
CASSPWTGGLNTEAFF	TRBV5-1	TRBJ1-1
CASRGQNYEQYF	TRBV5-1	TRBJ2-7
CSVGSGSYEQYF	TRBV29-1	TRBJ2-7
CASNRRTSGRTPPYEQYF	TRBV6-2/TRBV6-3	TRBJ2-7
CSASHPGQLNTEAFF	TRBV20-1	TRBJ1-1
CASSQEGGQLLAKNIQYF	TRBV3-1	TRBJ2-4
CASQTGGTDRAFF	TRBV19	TRBJ1-1
CATASAGNSPLHF	TRBV12-3/TRBV12-4	TRBJ1-6
CASSPRDRGGNQPQHF	TRBV11-2	TRBJ1-5
CSAGALQHERYF	TRBV20-1	TRBJ2-7
CSAREGLAGGQETQYF	TRBV20-1	TRBJ2-5
CAWRASNTEAFF	TRBV30	TRBJ1-1
CASSLGSFGAFF	TRBV28	TRBJ1-1
CSARTAYDQPQHF	TRBV20-1	TRBJ1-5
CASSERGGTQPQHF	TRBV6-1	TRBJ1-5
CASSPDRFGNSPLHF	TRBV12-3/TRBV12-4	TRBJ1-6
CASSRPRELFF	TRBV2	TRBJ2-2
CASRDPRQATNTEAFF	TRBV6-2/TRBV6-3	TRBJ1-1
CASSQDFPNSGNTIYF	TRBV3-1	TRBJ1-3
CASSRGVAGASPYEQYF	TRBV7-6	TRBJ2-7
CATSDWSLAGDTGELFF	TRBV24-1	TRBJ2-2
CASSNLVGYTF	TRBV19	TRBJ1-2
CASSQPFRGQNLYGYTF	TRBV4-3	TRBJ1-2
CSARDRLAGQETQYF	TRBV20-1	TRBJ2-5
CAWSGGQNQPQHF	TRBV30	TRBJ1-5